Listed here are 18 T cell receptor beta chains from one sample, sequenced in a study of Tregs in tolerant kidney transplant recipients. The antigens these receptors bind are not known. Method: immunoSEQ multiplex PCR; TCRdb's copy keeps in-frame clones and lacks some. The sample has about 44,000 clones; around 95% are singletons. Sequencing used Tregs from blood cultured with allogeneic cells. These receptors came from a human donor in good health.

This clone was seen once. The chain joins TRBV19 to TRBJ2-6; 7 positions agree with TRBD1. Germline-derived CDR1 and CDR2 are LNHDA and SQIVND (reference sequence). After removal of 4 bases from V and 0 bases from J, the junction contained 3 bases not matched to a gene. This CDR3 spans 16 amino acids. The CDR3 DNA sequence: TGTGCCAGTAGTAACAGGGGCCTCTCTGGGGCCAACGTCCTGACTTTC. This codes for CASSNRGLSGANVLTF. Using reference TRBV19 and TRBJ2-6 for the parts outside the CDR3, the full variable domain is DGGITQSPKYLFRKEGQNVTLSCEQNLNHDAMYWYRQDPGQGLRLIYYSQIVNDFQKGDIAEGYSVSREKKESFPLTVTSAQKNPTAFYLCASSNRGLSGANVLTFGAGSRLTVL.

V is TRBV5-4 and J is TRBJ2-3; 8 nucleotides match TRBD2. Trimming cost V 5 bases and J 5 bases; bases outside gene matches: 10. The CDR3 has 15 amino acids. Germline assignment: CDR1 SGHNT and CDR2 YYREEE (reference sequence). CDR3 loop: CASRRPGLAGDTQYF. In nucleotides, the CDR3 is TGTGCCAGCAGGAGGCCGGGGCTAGCGGGAGATACGCAGTATTTT. Full variable domain (remainder filled in from reference TRBV5-4 and TRBJ2-3): ETGVTQSPTHLIKTRGQQVTLRCSSQSGHNTVSWYQQALGQGPQFIFQYYREEENGRGNFPPRFSGLQFPNYSSELNVNALELDDSALYLCASRRPGLAGDTQYFGPGTRLTVL.

The rearrangement links TRBV2 to TRBJ1-4; 9 bases are a match to TRBD1. V was clipped by 5 bases and J by 8 bases; unmatched bases: 6. The CDR3 has 14 amino acids. Germline assignment: CDR1 SNHLY and CDR2 FYNNEI. The CDR3 DNA follows: TGTGCCAGCAGTAGGGACAGGGTAGGGGAAAAACTGTTTTTT. Encoded protein: CASSRDRVGEKLFF.

The rearrangement uses TRBV7-3 and TRBJ1-6, with D uncertain. The V and J ends lost 2 bases and 7 bases respectively, with 9 bases between them. This CDR3 contains 14 residues. Germline V lookup: CDR1 SGHTA, CDR2 FQGTGA. The DNA for the CDR3 is TGTGCCAGCAGCTTAGCTCCTCAGAATTCACCCCTCCACTTT. It encodes CASSLAPQNSPLHF.

The chain carries TRBV11-2 and TRBJ1-1, with D hard to call. The CDR3 consists of 14 residues. From germline, CDR1 is SGHAT and CDR2 FQNNGV. Trimming removed 6 bases from V and 1 base from J, with 12 bases in between. The CDR3 reads CASSRGTANTEAFF. CDR3 nucleotides: TGTGCCAGCAGTCGGGGAACAGCGAACACTGAAGCTTTCTTT.

The chain employs TRBV5-3 and TRBJ2-5; D could derive from TRBD1 or TRBD2 (7 bases each). TRBV5-3 is known as an ORF, though its function is uncertain. Trimming removed 0 bases from V and 3 bases from J, with 18 bases in between. This CDR3 has 17 amino acids. The CDR3 coding sequence is TGTGCCAGAAGCTTGGCCACAGGGGAAGGGACTAAAGAGACCCAGTACTTC. This codes for CARSLATGEGTKETQYF.

The chain combines TRBV29-1 with TRBJ2-1; TRBD2 aligns across 13 bases. Per germline, CDR1 SQVTM and CDR2 ANQGSEA. Trimming removed 7 bases from V and 3 bases from J; junction bases left unmatched: 6. This CDR3 has 15 residues. CDR3 residues: CSAGLAGVGYNEQFF. The CDR3 nucleotides are TGCAGCGCAGGACTAGCGGGAGTTGGCTACAATGAGCAGTTCTTC.

This chain connects TRBV2 to TRBJ2-1; D is unresolved. Germline CDR1 is SNHLY and CDR2 is FYNNEI. The CDR3 is 15 amino acids. Between the trimmed V and J ends, which lost 4 bases and 0 bases, there was a span of 10 bases. CDR3 sequence reads: CASSAHGVSYNEQFF. The CDR3 nucleotides read TGTGCCAGCAGTGCTCATGGGGTCTCCTACAATGAGCAGTTCTTC.

This chain links TRBV5-6 with TRBJ2-1, with 15 bases lining up with TRBD2. There are 18 residues in the CDR3. Germline CDR1 and CDR2: SGHDT and YYEEEE. V dropped 4 bases and J dropped 3; count of bases not matched to a gene: 8. CDR3 in amino acids: CASSRTSGRGGNYNEQFF. The CDR3 region has the DNA TGTGCCAGCAGCCGGACTAGCGGGAGGGGCGGTAACTACAATGAGCAGTTCTTC.

The V call is TRBV11-3, the J call TRBJ2-3; 12 bases are shared with TRBD2. The CDR3 covers 18 residues. Germline values: CDR1 SGHNT, CDR2 YENEEA. Trimming removed 6 bases from V and 2 bases from J; junction bases left unmatched: 12. In nucleotides, the CDR3 is TGTGCCAGCAGTCGTGGACTAGCGGGGTGGGGCCCCACAGATACGCAGTATTTT. It codes for CASSRGLAGWGPTDTQYF.

V is TRBV18 and J is TRBJ2-5, with D hard to call. The CDR3 totals 13 residues. The ends were cut back, 0 bases at V and 1 base at J, with 3 bases in the middle. The V gene's germline CDR1 is KGHSH and CDR2 LQKENI. The CDR3 protein is CASSPPFQETQYF. CDR3 nucleotide sequence: TGTGCCAGCTCACCACCATTCCAAGAGACCCAGTACTTC.

The chain employs TRBV29-1 and TRBJ1-2; no firm D call. Germline lookup yields CDR1 SQVTM and CDR2 ANQGSEA. V dropped 4 bases and J dropped 7 bases, with 13 bases sitting between them. This CDR3 has 12 amino acids. The CDR3 DNA reads as TGCAGCGTTGGGGTGAGACCTATTGGCTACACCTTC. Amino acid sequence: CSVGVRPIGYTF.

The CDR3, as DNA: TGTGCCTGGAGTGCCGACAGGGGAGGCTACACCTTC. Translation: CAWSADRGGYTF. This chain connects TRBV30 to TRBJ1-2; TRBD1 aligns across 8 bases. Germline values: CDR1 GTSNPN, CDR2 SVGIG (reference sequence). The CDR3 has 12 residues. After removal of 1 base from V and 8 bases from J, the junction contained 3 bases not matched to a gene.

CDR3 sequence: CASTPFGGSYNEQFF. The CDR3 coding sequence is TGTGCCAGTACCCCATTCGGGGGATCCTACAATGAGCAGTTCTTC. The chain joins TRBV19 to TRBJ2-1; weak D call: TRBD2 (6 bases). Trimming left V 7 bases short and J 1 base short, with 14 bases between. Germline V gene data show CDR1 as LNHDA and CDR2 as SQIVND (reference sequence). CDR3 length: 15 amino acids.

The chain uses TRBV6-6 and TRBJ1-2; D not resolved. V lost 0 bases and J 3 bases, leaving 8 bases between the germline ends. The CDR3 covers 14 residues. Per germline, CDR1 MNHNY and CDR2 SVGAGI (reference sequence). The DNA for the CDR3 is TGTGCCAGCAGTTACTCGACAAGCCACTATGGCTACACCTTC. As protein: CASSYSTSHYGYTF.

The chain couples TRBV7-6 to TRBJ1-1; D gene uncertain. Germline CDR1 SGHVS, CDR2 FNYEAQ. The CDR3 consists of 15 residues. Trimming shortened V by 2 bases and J by 0 bases, and 10 bases separated the two germline ends. CDR3 DNA: TGTGCCAGCAGCTTATTGCAGTCCATGAACACTGAAGCTTTCTTT. It encodes CASSLLQSMNTEAFF. The full variable domain, with the rest looked up from reference TRBV7-6 and TRBJ1-1, is GAGVSQSPRYKVTKRGQDVALRCDPISGHVSLYWYRQALGQGPEFLTYFNYEAQQDKSGLPNDRFSAERPEGSISTLTIQRTEQRDSAMYRCASSLLQSMNTEAFFGQGTRLTVV.

The chain couples TRBV5-1 to TRBJ1-4; TRBD1 aligns across 7 bases. CDR3 length: 13 amino acids. Trimming at V came to 2 bases and at J to 8 bases, leaving 3 bases not matched to a gene. Germline assignment: CDR1 SGHRS and CDR2 YFSETQ. CDR3 coding DNA: TGCGCCAGCAGCTTTGACAGGGAAGAAAAACTGTTTTTT. It encodes CASSFDREEKLFF.

This rearrangement joins TRBV2 to TRBJ2-1, with unresolved D. This CDR3 is built from 12 residues. Trimming pared 5 bases from V and 8 bases from J, leaving 10 bases between. Looked up from germline, CDR1 is SNHLY and CDR2 is FYNNEI. The DNA of the CDR3 is TGTGCCAGCAGTCAGCTAGACTATGAGCAGTTCTTC. Protein: CASSQLDYEQFF.